This T cell receptor (beta chain) was observed in a study of CD8 T cells in ankylosing spondylitis. Whole-study results and caveats: Reportedly, significant enrichment of disease-linked clones occurred in matched ankylosing spondylitis synovial fluid. Ankylosing spondylitis blood appeared to carry a characteristic TCR beta motif of several highly homologous variants.

CDR1 and CDR2 (germline): SGHTA, FQGNSA. The CDR3 totals 15 residues. V gave up 7 bases and J gave up 5 bases; unmatched junction bases: 8. In making TCR beta libraries, quantitative 5'-RACE with molecular barcodes was used. TCRdb processed the 5' RACE reads anew with MiXCR; each CDR3 protein has one entry. Found here are 210,000 or so distinct CDR3 sequences, 8% to 9% of them singletons; the top ten hold around 4.9%. This clonotype was counted a few times. Its antigen remains unidentified. This rearrangement joins TRBV7-2 to TRBJ2-2; the match to TRBD1 covers 9 bases. The receptor was derived from a female donor with ankylosing spondylitis or in good health (not recorded which). Sequenced: blood, either unsorted or a sorted T cell fraction (not recorded which). The CDR3 is CASIDLGTGTGELFF. CDR3 in DNA: TGTGCCAGCATCGACTTAGGGACAGGGACCGGGGAGCTGTTTTTT.